Here is one TCR beta chain with its context. Its antigen remains unidentified. Germline CDR1 and CDR2: MGHRA and YSYEKL. The CDR3 is 14 residues long. The V end was cut by 4 bases, the J end by 4 bases, with 11 bases between. The sample comes from a study of neoadjuvant anti-PD-1 for oral cavity cancer. Repertoires were generated with immunoSEQ multiplex PCR, while TCRdb's copy carries only in-frame clones and drops some. The sample has about 14,000 clones; around two thirds are singletons. Stage II-IVA oral cavity squamous cell carcinoma was new and untreated by systemic or radiation therapy. Blood cells were analyzed directly, without culture or expansion. Study-wide findings and caveats: Each response group had just a few patients in TCR analyses.

This chain uses TRBV4-1 with TRBJ2-1; D is perhaps TRBD1 (5 bases). The sequencing here drew on PBMCs, taken before nivolumab (anti-PD-1) treatment. This TCR was sampled from a person aged 35-79 years with oral cavity squamous cell carcinoma. The CDR3 loop reads CASSRAGRYNEQFF. The DNA of the CDR3 is TGCGCCAGCAGCCGGGCAGGGCGGTACAATGAGCAGTTCTTC.